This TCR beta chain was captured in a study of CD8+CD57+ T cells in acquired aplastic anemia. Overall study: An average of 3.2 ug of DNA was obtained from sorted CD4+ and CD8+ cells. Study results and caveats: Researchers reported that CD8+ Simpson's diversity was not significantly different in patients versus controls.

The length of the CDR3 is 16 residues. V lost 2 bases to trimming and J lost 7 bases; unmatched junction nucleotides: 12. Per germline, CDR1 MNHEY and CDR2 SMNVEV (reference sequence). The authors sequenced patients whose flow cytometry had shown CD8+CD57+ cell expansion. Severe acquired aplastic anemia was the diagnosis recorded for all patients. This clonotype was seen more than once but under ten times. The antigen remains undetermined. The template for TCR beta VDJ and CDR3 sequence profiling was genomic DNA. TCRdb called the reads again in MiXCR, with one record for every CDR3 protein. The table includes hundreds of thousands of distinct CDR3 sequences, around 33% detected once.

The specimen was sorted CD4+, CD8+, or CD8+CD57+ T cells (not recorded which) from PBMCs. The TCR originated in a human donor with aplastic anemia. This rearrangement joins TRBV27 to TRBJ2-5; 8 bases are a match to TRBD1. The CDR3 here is CASSLGTGPTRGTQYF. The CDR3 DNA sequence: TGTGCCAGCAGTTTAGGGACAGGCCCGACTCGGGGGACCCAGTACTTC.